This entry lists 21 T cell receptor beta chains sequenced from one sample in a study of T cell repertoires in cytomegalovirus infection. TCRdb analysed the reads with MiXCR anew, one entry per CDR3 protein. This sample yields approximately 630,000 distinct CDR3 sequences, of which less than 25% are seen a single time; less than 9.5% belongs to the top ten. The sequenced sample consisted of CD8+ T cells from PBMCs. Receptors originate from a human donor in good health (CMV status not recorded). Some clones in this sample may be carry-over from other donors' samples.

The chain links TRBV6-5 to TRBJ1-1; D is unresolved. Germline-derived CDR1 and CDR2 are MNHEY and SVGAGI. The CDR3 spans 14 residues. Trimming took off 6 bases at V and 0 bases at J, with 11 bases between the two ends. The CDR3 region is CASRSFPMNTEAFF. CDR3 in DNA: TGTGCCAGCAGGTCCTTCCCTATGAACACTGAAGCTTTCTTT.

This clonotype was counted only a few times. This chain uses TRBV19 with TRBJ1-1, with D unclear. The CDR3 length is 20 residues. Deletions cut 3 bases from V and 1 base from J, with 27 bases between. Germline CDR1 LNHDA, CDR2 SQIVND (reference sequence). The CDR3 coding sequence is TGTGCCAGTAGTATGGGTCCTGGCGTTCTGGCCTCGCGGCCGAACACTGAAGCTTTCTTT. It is translated as CASSMGPGVLASRPNTEAFF.

J is TRBJ2-1 and V is TRBV20-1; no clear D gene. V dropped 4 bases and J dropped 4 bases, with 5 bases sitting between them. The germline CDR1 and CDR2 sequences are DFQATT and SNEGSKA (reference sequence). The CDR3 spans 11 residues. The DNA for the CDR3 is TGCAGTGCTAAAACTTACAATGAGCAGTTCTTC. The encoded protein is CSAKTYNEQFF.

Many counts were recorded for this clonotype. The rearrangement uses TRBV7-6 and TRBJ1-5; D is unresolved. CDR1 and CDR2 (germline): SGHVS, FNYEAQ. The CDR3 is made up of 14 amino acids. The V gene lost 1 base and the J gene lost 7 bases, with 11 bases spanning the gap. CDR3 amino acids: CASSLGMGGQPQHF. CDR3 DNA: TGTGCCAGCAGCTTAGGTATGGGCGGGCAGCCCCAGCATTTT.

This clonotype occurred once. The V and J genes are TRBV20-1 and TRBJ1-2; the D gene is possibly TRBD1 (5 bases). This CDR3 comprises 14 residues. Looked up from germline, CDR1 is DFQATT and CDR2 is SNEGSKA (reference sequence). V lost 0 bases to trimming and J lost 0 bases, with 8 bases between them. The CDR3 DNA reads TGCAGTGCTAGAGAGGACACCTCTAACTATGGCTACACCTTC. Translation: CSAREDTSNYGYTF.

The chain employs TRBV14 and TRBJ1-2, with D possibly matching TRBD1 (5 bases). The CDR3 is made up of 14 amino acids. V lost 5 bases and J lost 2, with 12 bases in between. Germline V gives CDR1 SGHDN, CDR2 FVKESK. CDR3 residues: CASSIKTANYGYTF. The CDR3, as DNA: TGTGCCAGCAGCATCAAGACAGCGAACTATGGCTACACCTTC.

As to this clonotype: A much larger clone is a single base away; this may be a read error. The rearrangement uses TRBV29-1 and TRBJ2-7; 11 nucleotides align to TRBD2. CDR1 and CDR2 (germline): SQVTM, ANQGSEA. V dropped 4 bases and J dropped 4; count of bases not matched to a gene: 12. This CDR3 contains 16 residues. This CDR3 is CSVVGIPRLAGYEQYF. CDR3 nucleotides: TGCAGCGTTGTGGGGATTCCGAGACTAGCGGGGTACGAGCAGTACTTC.

This clonotype came up a few times. The V and J genes are TRBV14 and TRBJ1-1, with D unclear. Germline V gene sequence: CDR1 SGHDN, CDR2 FVKESK. CDR3 length: 16 residues. V shed 0 bases and J shed 2 bases, with 13 bases lying between them. The CDR3 region has the DNA TGTGCCAGCAGCCAAGAGGAGTACAGCCTAAACACTGAAGCTTTCTTT. Amino acids: CASSQEEYSLNTEAFF.

This clonotype was picked up a small number of times. The chain links TRBV11-2 to TRBJ1-2; D perhaps matches TRBD1 (5 bases). V was cut by 5 bases and J by 3 bases, with 16 bases left in between. Germline V gene data show CDR1 as SGHAT and CDR2 as FQNNGV. This CDR3 is built from 15 residues. CDR3 sequence (DNA): TGTGCCAGCAGCCCTTGGGGGGAGGTTGACTATGGCTACACCTTC. It is translated as CASSPWGEVDYGYTF. Full variable domain (rest looked up from reference TRBV11-2 and TRBJ1-2): EAGVAQSPRYKIIEKRQSVAFWCNPISGHATLYWYQQILGQGPKLLIQFQNNGVVDDSQLPKDRFSAERLKGVDSTLKIQPAKLEDSAVYLCASSPWGEVDYGYTFGSGTRLTVV.

The gene calls are TRBV29-1 and TRBJ2-1; D is unclear. CDR1 is SQVTM and CDR2 is ANQGSEA in the germline V gene. The length of the CDR3 is 11 residues. Trimming left V 6 bases short and J 12 bases short, with 15 bases between. CDR3 nucleotide sequence: TGCAGCGTGAACATGGAAGGGTGGCAGTTCTTC. Protein sequence: CSVNMEGWQFF.

This clonotype was recorded a few times. This CDR3 is CASSMNGVGDINIQYF. CDR3 in DNA: TGCGCCAGCAGTATGAACGGAGTGGGAGATATAAACATTCAGTACTTC. The V and J genes are TRBV5-1 and TRBJ2-4, with a weak D call TRBD2 (5 bases). Germline lookup yields CDR1 SGHRS and CDR2 YFSETQ. This CDR3 has 16 residues. The ends were cut back, 5 bases at V and 6 bases at J, with 21 bases in the middle.

This clonotype was detected only a few times. The V gene is TRBV3-1, the J gene TRBJ2-2; D may be TRBD2 (6 bases). V gave up 4 bases and J gave up 0 bases, with 15 bases separating them. CDR3 size: 17 residues. CDR1 is LGHDT and CDR2 is YNNKEL in the germline V gene (reference sequence). The CDR3 protein is CASSRRDPSSNTGELFF. For the CDR3, the DNA is TGTGCCAGCAGCCGGCGGGACCCTTCCTCGAACACCGGGGAGCTGTTTTTT.

This CDR3 is CASSPGLSGSNQPQHF. In DNA form, the CDR3 reads TGTGCCAGCAGCCCTGGCCTCTCGGGGAGCAATCAGCCCCAGCATTTT. The chain carries TRBV7-9 and TRBJ1-5; D gene unclear. The CDR3 sequence is 16 residues long. Trimming took 5 bases from V and 1 from J, leaving 15 bases between them. Germline-derived CDR1 and CDR2 are SEHNR and FQNEAQ (reference sequence).

This clonotype was detected a few times. This chain links TRBV29-1 with TRBJ2-3; 14 bases fit TRBD2. This CDR3 spans 15 amino acids. CDR1 is SQVTM and CDR2 is ANQGSEA in the germline V gene. V dropped 6 bases and J dropped 6; count of bases not matched to a gene: 8. CDR3 residues: CSVVPGLAGVDTQYF. Here the CDR3 DNA reads TGCAGCGTAGTTCCGGGACTAGCGGGGGTTGATACGCAGTATTTT.

Note on this clonotype: Sequence at one end of the junction differs from germline and may be a read error. J is TRBJ2-2 and V is TRBV5-5; D unresolved. Germline loops: CDR1 SGHKS, CDR2 YYEKEE (reference sequence). The CDR3 runs to 14 residues. The CDR3 region has the DNA TGTGCCAGCTGCTTCCCAGATAACACCGGGGAGCTGTTTTTT. Its translation: CASCFPDNTGELFF.

This clonotype was recorded a few times. The chain recombines TRBV7-9 with TRBJ1-5, with no clear D. Germline CDR1 reads SEHNR; CDR2 reads FQNEAQ (reference sequence). V was clipped by 4 bases and J by 9 bases, with 16 bases between them. The CDR3 has 14 amino acids. The CDR3, as DNA: TGTGCCAGCAGCTCCGAAGGGAACCGAGGGCCCCAGCATTTT. Its translation is CASSSEGNRGPQHF.

This clonotype was detected ten times or more. V gene TRBV28 combines with J gene TRBJ1-5; D remains unclear. The V end was cut by 3 bases, the J end by 0 bases, with 12 bases between. The CDR3 is 16 amino acids. Germline CDR1 and CDR2: MDHEN and SYDVKM. The CDR3 spells CASSFTSLSSNQPQHF. The DNA for the CDR3 is TGTGCCAGCAGTTTCACCTCGTTGAGTAGCAATCAGCCCCAGCATTTT.

This clonotype was seen a handful of times. The chain carries TRBV28 and TRBJ2-3; 11 bases are shared with TRBD1. Germline V CDR1 and CDR2: MDHEN, SYDVKM. CDR3 length: 14 amino acids. After removal of 8 bases from V and 5 bases from J, the junction contained 6 bases not matched to a gene. In DNA form, the CDR3 reads TGTGCCAGCGCTCCGGACAGGGGGCAAGATACGCAGTATTTT. Translating gives CASAPDRGQDTQYF.

This clonotype was picked up many times. The gene calls are TRBV7-8 and TRBJ1-4, with D hard to call. V lost 4 bases to trimming and J lost 7 bases, with 16 bases between them. Per the germline V gene, CDR1 is SGHVS and CDR2 is FQNEAQ. The CDR3 loop spans 15 amino acids. The CDR3 region is CASSSKTPKSEKLFF. CDR3 DNA sequence: TGTGCCAGCAGCTCCAAGACCCCGAAAAGTGAAAAACTGTTTTTT.

About this clonotype: The junction does not match germline at one end; this may be a read error. The chain is built from TRBV29-1 and TRBJ2-3; D is tentatively TRBD1 or TRBD2 (5 bases each). Looked up from germline, CDR1 is SQVTM and CDR2 is ANQGSEA. The CDR3 totals 16 residues. The CDR3 loop is CSVKDPSRGRTDTQYF. The CDR3 DNA reads TGCAGCGTTAAAGACCCGTCGAGGGGACGCACAGATACGCAGTATTTT.

J is TRBJ2-5 and V is TRBV28; the match to TRBD2 covers 8 bases. J gave up 3 bases and V 7 bases, and 13 bases lay outside the gene matches. Looked up from germline, CDR1 is MDHEN and CDR2 is SYDVKM. CDR3 length: 16 residues. The DNA of the CDR3 is TGTGCCAGCACCCGTCGCCTGAGGGGACTAGAAGAGACCCAGTACTTC. Translating gives CASTRRLRGLEETQYF.